This TCR beta chain was sequenced during a study of CD8+ T cells in alopecia areata. About the study: The study gave tofacitinib for 6 to 18 months, then 6 months off drug.

The CDR3 consists of 11 residues. The germline CDR1 and CDR2 sequences are SGHRS and YFSETQ. Trimming shortened V by 2 bases and J by 3 bases, and 2 bases separated the two germline ends. Sequencing used cDNA as its template, made by extracting RNA and reverse transcribing it. Libraries were prepared by immunoSEQ multiplex PCR; TCRdb keeps only in-frame clonotypes and omits some of them. The data hold some 120,000 clones, with 61% observed a single time. Treatment indicated: oral pan-JAK inhibitor, 5-10 mg twice daily. Collected material from alopecia areata patients comprised lesional scalp punch biopsies and peripheral blood. Comment on this clone: The same CDR3 can be traced to other DNA sequences in this sample.

The sample in question was CD4+ T cells sorted from blood, obtained at week 4, from a patient treated with tofacitinib. The clonotype comes from a human donor with alopecia areata. The chain is built from TRBV5-1 and TRBJ2-5; D not certain. The DNA for the CDR3 is TGCGCCAGCAGCTTAAAAGAGACCCAGTACTTC. Its translation is CASSLKETQYF. The whole variable domain, filled in from reference TRBV5-1 and TRBJ2-5, reads KAGVTQTPRYLIKTRGQQVTLSCSPISGHRSVSWYQQTPGQGLQFLFEYFSETQRNKGNFPGRFSGRQFSNSRSEMNVSTLELGDSALYLCASSLKETQYFGPGTRLLVL.